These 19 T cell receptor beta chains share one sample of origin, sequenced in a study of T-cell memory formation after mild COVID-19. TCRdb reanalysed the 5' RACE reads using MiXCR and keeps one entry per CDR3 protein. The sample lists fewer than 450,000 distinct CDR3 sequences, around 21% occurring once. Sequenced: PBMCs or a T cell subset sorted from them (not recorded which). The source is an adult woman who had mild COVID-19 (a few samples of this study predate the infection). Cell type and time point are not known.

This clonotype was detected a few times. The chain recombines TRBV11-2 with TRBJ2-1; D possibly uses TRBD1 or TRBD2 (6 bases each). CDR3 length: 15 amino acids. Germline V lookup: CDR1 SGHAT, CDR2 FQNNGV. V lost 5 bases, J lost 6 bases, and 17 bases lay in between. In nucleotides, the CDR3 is TGTGCCAGCAGCCAGGGTCCGGGGGCAATCAATGAGCAGTTCTTC. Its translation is CASSQGPGAINEQFF.

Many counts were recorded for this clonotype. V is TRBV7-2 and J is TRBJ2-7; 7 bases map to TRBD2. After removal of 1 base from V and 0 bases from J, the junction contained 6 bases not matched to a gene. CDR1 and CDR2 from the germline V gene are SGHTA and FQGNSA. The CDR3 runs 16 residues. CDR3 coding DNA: TGTGCCAGCAGCTTAGTGGGGGGGGGAAGCTCCTACGAGCAGTACTTC. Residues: CASSLVGGGSSYEQYF. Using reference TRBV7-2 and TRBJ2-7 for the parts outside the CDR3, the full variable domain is GAGVSQSPSNKVTEKGKDVELRCDPISGHTALYWYRQSLGQGLEFLIYFQGNSAPDKSGLPSDRFSAERTGGSVSTLTIQRTQQEDSAVYLCASSLVGGGSSYEQYFGPGTRLTVT.

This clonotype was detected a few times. The CDR3 sequence is CASSLAYRGLGSEQYF. The CDR3 DNA is TGCGCCAGCAGCTTGGCCTACAGGGGGCTGGGAAGCGAGCAGTACTTC. The rearrangement links TRBV5-1 to TRBJ2-7; TRBD1 agrees at 9 bases. Germline V gene data show CDR1 as SGHRS and CDR2 as YFSETQ. Losses at the gene ends were 0 bases for V and 6 bases for J; bases not matched to a gene: 10. CDR3 size: 16 residues.

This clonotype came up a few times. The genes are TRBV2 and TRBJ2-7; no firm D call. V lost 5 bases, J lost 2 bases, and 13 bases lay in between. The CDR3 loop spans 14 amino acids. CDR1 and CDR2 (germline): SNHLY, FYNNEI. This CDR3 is CASSPSGYTYEQYF. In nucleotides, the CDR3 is TGTGCCAGCAGTCCCTCAGGATACACCTACGAGCAGTACTTC.

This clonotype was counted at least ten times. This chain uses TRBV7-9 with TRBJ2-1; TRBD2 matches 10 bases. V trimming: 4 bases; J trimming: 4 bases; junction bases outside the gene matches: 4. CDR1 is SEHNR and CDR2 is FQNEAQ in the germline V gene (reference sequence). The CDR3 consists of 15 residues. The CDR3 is CASSSGLAPYNEQFF. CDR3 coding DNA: TGTGCCAGCAGCTCGGGACTAGCGCCATACAATGAGCAGTTCTTC.

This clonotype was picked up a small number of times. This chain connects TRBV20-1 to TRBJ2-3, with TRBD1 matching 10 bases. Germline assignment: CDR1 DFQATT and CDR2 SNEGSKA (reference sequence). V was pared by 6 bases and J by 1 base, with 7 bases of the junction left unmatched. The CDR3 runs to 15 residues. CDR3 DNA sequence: TGCAGTGCCACCCGTGGGACAGGGGGCACAGATACGCAGTATTTT. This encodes CSATRGTGGTDTQYF.

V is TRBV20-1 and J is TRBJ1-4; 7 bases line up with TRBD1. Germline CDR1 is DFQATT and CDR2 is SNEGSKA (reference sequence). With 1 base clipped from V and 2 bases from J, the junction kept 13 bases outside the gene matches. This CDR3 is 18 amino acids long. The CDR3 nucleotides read TGCAGTGCTAGAGGGCGGTCAGACAGGGAAGTCACTAATGAAAAACTGTTTTTT. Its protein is CSARGRSDREVTNEKLFF.

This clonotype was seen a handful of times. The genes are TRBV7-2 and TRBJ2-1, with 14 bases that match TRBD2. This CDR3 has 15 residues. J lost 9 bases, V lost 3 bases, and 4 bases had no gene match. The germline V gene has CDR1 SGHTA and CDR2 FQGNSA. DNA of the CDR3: TGTGCCAGCAGCTTGACTAGCGGGAGGGGTCGTGAGCAGTTCTTC. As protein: CASSLTSGRGREQFF.

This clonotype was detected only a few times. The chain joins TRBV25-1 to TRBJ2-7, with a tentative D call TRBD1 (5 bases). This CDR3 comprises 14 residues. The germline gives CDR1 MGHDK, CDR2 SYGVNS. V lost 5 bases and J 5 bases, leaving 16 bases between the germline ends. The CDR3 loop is CASSPRIRENEQYF. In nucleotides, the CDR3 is TGTGCCAGCAGTCCGCGGATCAGGGAAAACGAGCAGTACTTC.

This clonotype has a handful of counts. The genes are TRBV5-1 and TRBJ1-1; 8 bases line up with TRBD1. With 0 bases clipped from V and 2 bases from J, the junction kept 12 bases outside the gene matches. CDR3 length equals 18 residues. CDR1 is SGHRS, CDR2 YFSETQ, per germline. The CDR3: CASSLAGRGQGRNTEAFF. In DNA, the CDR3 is TGCGCCAGCAGCTTGGCCGGCCGAGGACAGGGCCGCAACACTGAAGCTTTCTTT.

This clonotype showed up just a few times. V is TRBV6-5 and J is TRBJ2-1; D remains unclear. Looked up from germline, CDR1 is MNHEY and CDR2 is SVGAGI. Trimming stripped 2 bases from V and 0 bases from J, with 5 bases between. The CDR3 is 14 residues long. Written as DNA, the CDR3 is TGTGCCAGCAGTTACGGAAGCTCCTACAATGAGCAGTTCTTC. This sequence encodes CASSYGSSYNEQFF.

CDR3 residues: CATGPAGATDTQYF. The CDR3 DNA is TGTGCCACCGGCCCCGCGGGGGCCACAGATACGCAGTATTTT. The chain employs TRBV25-1 and TRBJ2-3; tentatively, D is TRBD2 (7 bases). Per germline, CDR1 MGHDK and CDR2 SYGVNS. The CDR3 totals 14 residues. The V end lost 10 bases, the J end lost 2 bases, and 16 bases lay between the germline ends.

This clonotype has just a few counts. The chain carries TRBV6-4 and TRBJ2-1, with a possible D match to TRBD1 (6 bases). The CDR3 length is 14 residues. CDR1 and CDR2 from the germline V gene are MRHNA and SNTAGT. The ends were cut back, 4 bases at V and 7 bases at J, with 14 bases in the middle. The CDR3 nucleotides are TGTGCCAGCAGTGCCGCAGGGGAGCGAAATGAGCAGTTCTTC. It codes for CASSAAGERNEQFF.

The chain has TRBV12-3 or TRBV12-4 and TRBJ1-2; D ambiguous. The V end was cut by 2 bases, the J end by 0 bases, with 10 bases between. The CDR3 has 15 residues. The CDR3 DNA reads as TGTGCCAGCAGTTTATCCAGTCTGGCTAACTATGGCTACACCTTC. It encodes CASSLSSLANYGYTF.

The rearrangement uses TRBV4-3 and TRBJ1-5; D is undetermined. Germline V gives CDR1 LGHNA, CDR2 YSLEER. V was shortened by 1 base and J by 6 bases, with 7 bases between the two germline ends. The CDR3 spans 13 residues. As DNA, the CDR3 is TGCGCCAGCAGCCAAGTTGCGGGTCAGCCCCAGCATTTT. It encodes CASSQVAGQPQHF.

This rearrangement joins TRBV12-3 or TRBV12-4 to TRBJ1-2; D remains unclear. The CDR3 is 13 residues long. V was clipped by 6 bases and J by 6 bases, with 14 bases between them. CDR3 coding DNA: TGTGCCAGCAGCCACAAAAGGGTGGATGGCTACACCTTC. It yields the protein CASSHKRVDGYTF.

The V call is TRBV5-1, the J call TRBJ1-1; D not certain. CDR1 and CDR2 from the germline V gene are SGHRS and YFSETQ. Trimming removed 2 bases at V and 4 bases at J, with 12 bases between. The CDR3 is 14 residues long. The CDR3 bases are TGCGCCAGCAGCTTATCCCTGGGTGTCACTGAAGCTTTCTTT. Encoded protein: CASSLSLGVTEAFF.

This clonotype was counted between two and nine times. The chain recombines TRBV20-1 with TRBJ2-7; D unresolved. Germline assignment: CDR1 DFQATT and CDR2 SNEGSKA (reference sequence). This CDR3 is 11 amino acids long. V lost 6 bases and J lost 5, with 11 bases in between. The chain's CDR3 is CSATSGHEQYF. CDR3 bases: TGCAGTGCCACGTCGGGCCACGAGCAGTACTTC.

The CDR3 protein is CAWSVPGQTTGYNEQFF. The CDR3 DNA is TGTGCCTGGAGTGTACCTGGGCAGACCACTGGCTACAATGAGCAGTTCTTC. The chain combines TRBV30 with TRBJ2-1; D ambiguous. Deletions cut 0 bases from V and 3 bases from J, with 18 bases between. This CDR3 contains 17 residues. The germline V gene has CDR1 GTSNPN and CDR2 SVGIG (reference sequence).